One sample yielded the 23 T cell receptor beta chains listed below, sequenced in a study of metastatic and nonmetastatic thyroid tumors. No patient received treatment before thyroid surgery. TCRdb re-clonotyped the PCR reads via MiXCR. The table includes about 40,000 clones, roughly a sixth detected once. Material for sequencing was blood. The origin of the receptors is a female donor with papillary thyroid cancer or a benign thyroid nodule (not recorded which). Some clones in this sample may be carry-over from other donors' samples.

This clone was observed many times. CDR3 region: CASSLQPNYGYTF. The CDR3, as DNA: TGTGCCAGTAGTCTACAGCCGAACTATGGCTACACCTTC. The J gene is TRBJ1-2, the V gene TRBV19; D remains unclear. The CDR3 extends over 13 amino acids. Germline lookup yields CDR1 LNHDA and CDR2 SQIVND (reference sequence). V was trimmed by 5 bases and J by 2 bases, leaving 9 bases between them.

This clone was recorded at least ten times. The chain employs TRBV6-1 and TRBJ2-2; D gene ambiguous. Germline V lookup: CDR1 MNHNS, CDR2 SASEGT. V was shortened by 5 bases and J by 4 bases, with 17 bases between the two germline ends. This CDR3 comprises 16 residues. For the CDR3, the DNA is TGTGCCAGCAGTACCCAAGCCCCACAGAGCACCGGGGAGCTGTTTTTT. Translating it yields CASSTQAPQSTGELFF.

This clone appeared many times. The V call is TRBV6-1, the J call TRBJ2-5; the match to TRBD1 covers 9 bases. The CDR3 consists of 14 residues. Germline V gene lookup returns CDR1 MNHNS and CDR2 SASEGT. V lost 6 bases, J lost 5 bases, and 7 bases stayed unmatched. This chain's CDR3 is CASSVGTGSETQYF. The DNA for the CDR3 is TGTGCCAGCAGCGTGGGGACAGGGTCGGAGACCCAGTACTTC.

This sequence joins TRBV28 and TRBJ2-7; D possibly uses TRBD1 or TRBD2 (5 bases each). The CDR3 covers 13 residues. Germline assignment: CDR1 MDHEN and CDR2 SYDVKM. Trimming removed 3 bases from V and 5 bases from J, with 11 bases in between. The CDR3 protein is CASSFGGNNEQYF. The DNA of the CDR3 is TGTGCCAGCAGTTTTGGGGGAAACAACGAGCAGTACTTC.

This clone was seen once. V is TRBV5-1 and J is TRBJ2-7, with 7 bases lining up with TRBD2. This CDR3 region has 15 residues. CDR1 and CDR2 (germline): SGHRS, YFSETQ. Losses at the gene ends were 4 bases for V and 7 bases for J; bases not matched to a gene: 14. For the CDR3, the DNA is TGCGCCAGCAGCCCTACTAGCGTGGGGCGGGGGGAGCAGTACTTC. Amino acid sequence: CASSPTSVGRGEQYF.

This clone was observed many times. CDR3 nucleotide sequence: TGTGCCAGCAGTAGGCAGCCCCAGCATTTT. It codes for CASSRQPQHF. The rearrangement links TRBV28 to TRBJ1-5; D not resolved. V shed 5 bases and J shed 7 bases, with 3 bases lying between them. The CDR3 loop spans 10 amino acids. Germline CDR1 is MDHEN and CDR2 is SYDVKM.

This clone was recorded many times. The chain couples TRBV5-1 to TRBJ2-1; D unresolved. The CDR3 is 13 residues long. Germline CDR1 and CDR2: SGHRS and YFSETQ. The V gene lost 5 bases and the J gene lost 7 bases, with 13 bases spanning the gap. The DNA of the CDR3 is TGCGCCAGCAGAGACACTGAGAGGAATGAGCAGTTCTTC. It codes for CASRDTERNEQFF.

This clone showed up many times. The genes are TRBV20-1 and TRBJ1-6, with a weak D call TRBD1 (6 bases). Looked up from germline, CDR1 is DFQATT and CDR2 is SNEGSKA (reference sequence). Trimming stripped 2 bases from V and 5 bases from J, with 10 bases between. The length of the CDR3 is 14 residues. The CDR3 DNA reads as TGCAGTGCTAGAAGCAGGGGCAATAATTCACCCCTCCACTTT. Translated, it gives CSARSRGNNSPLHF.

A note on this clone: This likely comes from a read error, as the CDR3 has no conserved phenylalanine or tryptophan at its end. V usage is TRBV20-1 and J usage is TRBJ1-2, with D possibly being TRBD1 (5 bases). This CDR3 has 15 amino acids. CDR1 DFQATT and CDR2 SNEGSKA come from the germline V gene (reference sequence). The CDR3 protein is CSATSPGEGDYGYTL. The CDR3 DNA follows: TGCAGTGCCACTTCGCCGGGGGAAGGGGACTATGGATACACCTTA.

This clone has at least ten counts. V usage is TRBV7-9 and J usage is TRBJ1-6; no clear D gene. Trimming took off 5 bases at V and 5 bases at J, with 13 bases between the two ends. Germline V gives CDR1 SEHNR, CDR2 FQNEAQ (reference sequence). The CDR3 loop spans 15 amino acids. CDR3 sequence (DNA): TGTGCCAGCAGCCACGCACAGCTAAATAATTCACCCCTCCACTTT. Amino acids: CASSHAQLNNSPLHF.

This clone was recorded at least ten times. The sample carries other DNA sequences with the same CDR3. The chain employs TRBV7-9 and TRBJ1-2, with D uncertain. V was clipped by 4 bases and J by 6 bases, with 9 bases between them. The CDR3 has 12 amino acids. Germline V gene sequence: CDR1 SEHNR, CDR2 FQNEAQ (reference sequence). The DNA for the CDR3 is TGTGCCAGCAGCTCCCGACGGGATGGCTACACCTTC. Amino acid sequence: CASSSRRDGYTF.

This clone came up many times. The chain links TRBV24-1 to TRBJ2-1, with a weak D call TRBD1 (6 bases). The CDR3 has 15 residues. Per germline, CDR1 KGHDR and CDR2 SFDVKD. V shed 7 bases and J shed 6 bases, with 18 bases lying between them. CDR3 sequence reads: CATSQGLLGSNEQFF. Here the CDR3 DNA reads TGTGCCACCAGCCAGGGGCTCCTCGGCTCCAATGAGCAGTTCTTC.

Many counts were recorded for this clone. V gene TRBV6-1 combines with J gene TRBJ1-5; D ambiguous. This CDR3 has 15 residues. Trimming pared 6 bases from V and 0 bases from J, leaving 12 bases between. Germline-derived CDR1 and CDR2 are MNHNS and SASEGT. CDR3 nucleotide sequence: TGTGCCAGCAGACCGCAGACGTATAGCAATCAGCCCCAGCATTTT. Translating it yields CASRPQTYSNQPQHF.

This clone was detected many times. This sequence joins TRBV9 and TRBJ2-1; 13 nucleotides match TRBD2. J gave up 1 base and V 0 bases, and 1 base lay outside the gene matches. Germline V gene sequence: CDR1 SGDLS, CDR2 YYNGEE. This CDR3 contains 17 residues. The chain's CDR3 is CASSVGGLAGSYNEQFF. CDR3 DNA sequence: TGTGCCAGCAGCGTAGGGGGACTAGCGGGATCCTACAATGAGCAGTTCTTC.

The sample holds a few counts of this clone. This chain links TRBV28 with TRBJ2-7; D may be TRBD1 (5 bases). Germline V gene data show CDR1 as MDHEN and CDR2 as SYDVKM. The CDR3 extends over 14 amino acids. V lost 4 bases to trimming and J lost 0 bases, with 10 bases between them. The CDR3 DNA sequence: TGTGCCAGCAGTTCTACAGGAATCTCCTACGAGCAGTACTTC. Its protein product is CASSSTGISYEQYF.

This clone was observed many times. The rearrangement links TRBV6-4 to TRBJ1-5; no clear D gene. Deletions cut 5 bases from V and 4 bases from J, with 9 bases between. The CDR3 is made up of 13 amino acids. Germline CDR1 reads MRHNA; CDR2 reads SNTAGT. In nucleotides, the CDR3 is TGTGCCAGCAGTCCGGGTCCAAATCAGCCCCAGCATTTT. It specifies CASSPGPNQPQHF.

This clone was observed at least ten times. The chain employs TRBV23-1 and TRBJ1-5, with 9 bases matching TRBD1. TRBV23-1 carries the ORF label, with uncertain function. V was pared by 5 bases and J by 1 base, with 18 bases of the junction left unmatched. The CDR3 has 20 residues. The CDR3 region has the DNA TGCGCCAGCAGTTTAAGTGGGGATGGACAGGGGATGAGGAGCAATCAGCCCCAGCATTTT. It codes for CASSLSGDGQGMRSNQPQHF.

This clone was recorded many times. The chain links TRBV2 to TRBJ1-5; no reliable D call. The CDR3 sequence is 13 residues long. The germline V gene has CDR1 SNHLY and CDR2 FYNNEI. With 4 bases removed from V and 3 bases from J, the gap between germline ends came to 7 bases. The CDR3 coding sequence is TGTGCCAGCAGTGCTGGAACCAATCAGCCCCAGCATTTT. This encodes CASSAGTNQPQHF.

This clone was counted many times. This chain connects TRBV19 to TRBJ2-6; D remains unclear. Germline values: CDR1 LNHDA, CDR2 SQIVND (reference sequence). V lost 8 bases and J lost 0, with 5 bases in between. The length of the CDR3 is 13 residues. The CDR3 region is CASVYSGANVLTF. DNA for the CDR3: TGTGCCAGTGTCTACTCTGGGGCCAACGTCCTGACTTTC.

This clone was detected ten times or more. The chain links TRBV7-2 to TRBJ2-3; the D is unclear. Germline V CDR1 and CDR2: SGHTA, FQGNSA. Trimming removed 2 bases from V and 5 bases from J, with 8 bases in between. The CDR3 runs to 13 residues. The CDR3 region is CASSLRVLDTQYF. The CDR3 bases are TGTGCCAGCAGCTTAAGAGTGCTAGATACGCAGTATTTT. The full variable domain, in which reference TRBV7-2 and TRBJ2-3 provide the parts outside the CDR3, is GAGVSQSPSNKVTEKGKDVELRCDPISGHTALYWYRQSLGQGLEFLIYFQGNSAPDKSGLPSDRFSAERTGGSVSTLTIQRTQQEDSAVYLCASSLRVLDTQYFGPGTRLTVL.

Comments on this clone: This specimen includes other DNA sequences encoding the same CDR3. The genes are TRBV7-3 and TRBJ2-3; D is uncertain. From germline, CDR1 is SGHTA and CDR2 FQGTGA. Trimming removed 2 bases at V and 4 bases at J, with 7 bases between. This CDR3 has 13 residues. The CDR3 DNA follows: TGTGCCAGCAGCTTATCTGGAGCAGATACGCAGTATTTT. Translated, it gives CASSLSGADTQYF.

In this sample, this clone turned up many times. The rearrangement joins TRBV20-1 to TRBJ1-2; unclear D gene. In germline, CDR1 is DFQATT, CDR2 SNEGSKA (reference sequence). The germline V and J ends were trimmed by 0 bases and 3 bases, with 11 bases remaining between them. The CDR3 runs 14 residues. CDR3 region: CSARERGRDYGYTF. CDR3 nucleotide sequence: TGCAGTGCTAGAGAGCGCGGCCGGGACTATGGCTACACCTTC.

V and J are TRBV12-3 or TRBV12-4 and TRBJ2-7; TRBD1 agrees at 10 bases. V shed 3 bases and J 5 bases; nucleotides not matched to a gene: 7. The CDR3 covers 15 residues. CDR3: CASSLAGTGAHEQYF. The CDR3 DNA is TGTGCCAGCAGTTTGGCCGGGACAGGGGCCCACGAGCAGTACTTC.